The 28 T cell receptor beta chains in this list originate from one sample, sequenced in a study of blood T cell repertoires in COVID-19. Measured with immunoSEQ multiplex PCR; TCRdb has only the in-frame clones, and not every one. This table has under 400,000 clones, approximately 90% appearing once. The specimen sequenced was peripheral blood. The receptors come from a woman in her fifties or sixties with COVID-19, enrolled during active disease.

The V call is TRBV9, the J call TRBJ2-3, with 8 bases fitting TRBD2. This CDR3 is 17 amino acids long. The ends lost 2 bases at V and 0 bases at J; junction bases unmatched: 8. CDR1 and CDR2 (germline): SGDLS, YYNGEE. Here the CDR3 reads CASSVRAGAISTDTQYF. CDR3 DNA sequence: TGTGCCAGCAGCGTTCGAGCGGGGGCGATAAGCACAGATACGCAGTATTTT.

V is TRBV6-1 and J is TRBJ1-3; D not resolved. The germline V gene encodes CDR1 MNHNS and CDR2 SASEGT. CDR3 length: 15 residues. V lost 5 bases and J 0 bases, leaving 11 bases between the germline ends. The CDR3: CASSLAGGSGNTIYF. The CDR3, as DNA: TGTGCCAGCAGTCTCGCAGGTGGCTCTGGAAACACCATATATTTT.

V and J are TRBV28 and TRBJ1-2; 10 bases line up with TRBD1. Germline loops: CDR1 MDHEN, CDR2 SYDVKM. This CDR3 comprises 16 residues. Trimming removed 6 bases from V and 6 bases from J; junction bases left unmatched: 13. The CDR3 DNA is TGTGCCAGCAGCCTCGCGACAGGGGGCAGTTTGGATGGCTACACCTTC. Translating it yields CASSLATGGSLDGYTF.

The chain is built from TRBV4-2 and TRBJ1-3; 7 nucleotides align to TRBD1. V lost 2 bases, J lost 0 bases, and 4 bases stayed unmatched. The CDR3 runs to 16 residues. Germline CDR1 and CDR2: LGHNA and YNFKEQ. CDR3 residues: CASSQPTGSSGNTIYF. The CDR3 coding sequence is TGTGCCAGCAGCCAACCGACAGGGAGCTCTGGAAACACCATATATTTT.

This chain uses TRBV5-1 with TRBJ1-1; D is perhaps TRBD1 (6 bases). V shed 4 bases and J shed 3 bases, with 10 bases lying between them. The length of the CDR3 is 13 residues. Germline values: CDR1 SGHRS, CDR2 YFSETQ. The CDR3 DNA reads as TGCGCCAGCAGCCAGGGGTCCTACACTGAAGCTTTCTTT. Amino acid sequence: CASSQGSYTEAFF.

A remark on this clone: Other DNA sequences in this sample translate to the same CDR3. The DNA of the CDR3 is TGTGCCAGCAGCTCGGACAGGGGAGAGACCCAGTACTTC. As protein: CASSSDRGETQYF. The chain employs TRBV7-3 and TRBJ2-5; 9 bases agree with TRBD1. Germline lookup yields CDR1 SGHTA and CDR2 FQGTGA. V lost 4 bases and J lost 4; bases outside the gene matches: 1. CDR3 length: 13 residues. Using reference TRBV7-3 and TRBJ2-5 for the parts outside the CDR3, the full variable domain is GAGVSQTPSNKVTEKGKYVELRCDPISGHTALYWYRQSLGQGPEFLIYFQGTGAADDSGLPNDRFFAVRPEGSVSTLKIQRTERGDSAVYLCASSSDRGETQYFGPGTRLLVL.

The rearrangement joins TRBV27 to TRBJ1-2; D may be TRBD1 (5 bases). The length of the CDR3 is 14 residues. V lost 2 bases, J lost 1 base, and 8 bases lay in between. Germline CDR1 is MNHEY and CDR2 is SMNVEV (reference sequence). The CDR3: CASSLRGNNYGYTF. The DNA for the CDR3 is TGTGCCAGCAGTTTAAGGGGCAATAACTATGGCTACACCTTC.

The chain employs TRBV5-6 and TRBJ1-1, with D unclear. The CDR3 is 15 amino acids. Trimming cost V 2 bases and J 0 bases, with 11 bases left between them. Germline assignment: CDR1 SGHDT and CDR2 YYEEEE. As DNA, the CDR3 is TGTGCCAGCAGCTTACCAGGCAACTTGAACACTGAAGCTTTCTTT. Its protein is CASSLPGNLNTEAFF.

In its sample, this clone was seen once. The chain combines TRBV11-2 with TRBJ1-2; possibly TRBD1 for D (6 bases). V lost 5 bases and J lost 4, with 17 bases in between. Germline loops: CDR1 SGHAT, CDR2 FQNNGV. This CDR3 contains 15 residues. The CDR3 loop reads CASSPWPGHGYGYTF. CDR3 DNA sequence: TGTGCCAGCAGCCCCTGGCCGGGACACGGCTATGGCTACACCTTC. The variable domain in full, with the rest retrieved from reference TRBV11-2 and TRBJ1-2, is EAGVAQSPRYKIIEKRQSVAFWCNPISGHATLYWYQQILGQGPKLLIQFQNNGVVDDSQLPKDRFSAERLKGVDSTLKIQPAKLEDSAVYLCASSPWPGHGYGYTFGSGTRLTVV.

This clone was observed a single time. The chain recombines TRBV9 with TRBJ2-2; the D is unclear. The CDR3 covers 15 residues. CDR1 and CDR2 (germline): SGDLS, YYNGEE. V was trimmed by 0 bases and J by 1 base, leaving 7 bases between them. CDR3 in amino acids: CASSVVPVNTGELFF. The CDR3 DNA reads as TGTGCCAGCAGCGTAGTCCCCGTGAACACCGGGGAGCTGTTTTTT.

This clone was observed once. V usage is TRBV30 and J usage is TRBJ2-7; D might be TRBD2 (5 bases). V lost 0 bases and J lost 3, with 15 bases in between. CDR1 is GTSNPN, CDR2 SVGIG, per germline (reference sequence). CDR3 size: 15 residues. As DNA, the CDR3 is TGTGCCTGGAGTGTCGGCCGGGTGGAGGTCTACGAGCAGTACTTC. It specifies CAWSVGRVEVYEQYF.

The chain combines TRBV7-3 with TRBJ2-3, with 9 bases matching TRBD2. The CDR3 extends over 16 amino acids. Germline values: CDR1 SGHTA, CDR2 FQGTGA. Unmatched junction bases numbered 5, after V lost 0 bases and J lost 4 bases. The CDR3 nucleotides are TGTGCCAGCAGCTTAACTGGCAGCGGGGGGCCAGATACGCAGTATTTT. Translation gives CASSLTGSGGPDTQYF.

The J gene is TRBJ1-5, the V gene TRBV7-9; D is unresolved. Per germline, CDR1 SEHNR and CDR2 FQNEAQ (reference sequence). The CDR3 covers 14 residues. V was cut by 1 base and J by 2 bases, with 6 bases left in between. CDR3 DNA: TGTGCCAGCAGCTTAGGCGTTGGCAATCAGCCCCAGCATTTT. As protein: CASSLGVGNQPQHF.

The chain carries TRBV5-4 and TRBJ2-3; D unresolved. CDR3 length: 14 residues. The germline V gene encodes CDR1 SGHNT and CDR2 YYREEE (reference sequence). V gave up 0 bases and J gave up 0 bases, with 5 bases separating them. CDR3 nucleotide sequence: TGTGCCAGCAGCTTGGGCACTAGCACAGATACGCAGTATTTT. Amino acids: CASSLGTSTDTQYF.

This clone was seen just once. The chain couples TRBV7-9 to TRBJ1-6; unclear D gene. The CDR3 spans 16 residues. V was trimmed by 5 bases and J by 13 bases, leaving 24 bases between them. Germline V gene sequence: CDR1 SEHNR, CDR2 FQNEAQ (reference sequence). CDR3 region: CASSPHEAARRFPLHF. The CDR3 nucleotides are TGTGCCAGCAGCCCACATGAGGCAGCGCGGAGGTTCCCCCTCCACTTT.

The chain uses TRBV5-8 and TRBJ2-1; a weak D match, TRBD1 (5 bases). Per germline, CDR1 SGHTS and CDR2 YDEGEE. The CDR3 loop spans 17 amino acids. The V end was cut by 1 base, the J end by 0 bases, with 14 bases between. The CDR3 DNA sequence: TGTGCCAGCAGCTTGTTTCAGGGCCCGAGCTCCTACAATGAGCAGTTCTTC. This encodes CASSLFQGPSSYNEQFF.

V and J are TRBV10-2 and TRBJ1-2, with TRBD1 identical over 8 bases. This CDR3 has 15 residues. The germline V gene has CDR1 WSHSY and CDR2 SAAADI. Trimming took 5 bases from V and 4 from J; bases not matched to a gene: 9. The chain's CDR3 is CASSRGTGSGYGYTF. The CDR3 nucleotides read TGCGCCAGCAGTAGAGGGACAGGAAGTGGCTATGGCTACACCTTC.

The rearrangement links TRBV27 to TRBJ2-5, with 11 nucleotides matching TRBD2. The CDR3 contains 15 residues. The germline V gene has CDR1 MNHEY and CDR2 SMNVEV (reference sequence). Trimming cost V 3 bases and J 5 bases; bases outside gene matches: 5. CDR3 amino acids: CASSFASGGRETQYF. The CDR3 region has the DNA TGTGCCAGCAGTTTCGCTAGCGGGGGGCGGGAGACCCAGTACTTC.

For this clone: Other DNA sequences in the sample encode the same CDR3. The rearrangement links TRBV14 to TRBJ2-1; D not resolved. The V end lost 1 base, the J end lost 3 bases, and 4 bases lay between the germline ends. The germline V gene encodes CDR1 SGHDN and CDR2 FVKESK. The CDR3 has 13 amino acids. The CDR3 DNA reads as TGTGCCAGCAGCCAAGTTCGCTACAATGAGCAGTTCTTC. Amino acids: CASSQVRYNEQFF.

V is TRBV18 and J is TRBJ1-5; D might be TRBD1 (6 bases). The germline V and J ends were trimmed by 0 bases and 1 base, with 13 bases remaining between them. The CDR3 totals 17 residues. Germline CDR1 KGHSH, CDR2 LQKENI. Here the CDR3 DNA reads TGTGCCAGCTCACCACCCAACAGGGTCGGAAGCAATCAGCCCCAGCATTTT. It yields the protein CASSPPNRVGSNQPQHF.

The chain combines TRBV9 with TRBJ2-1; 8 bases match TRBD1. Germline CDR1 SGDLS, CDR2 YYNGEE. J was trimmed by 9 bases and V by 0 bases; bases with no gene match: 2. The CDR3 totals 13 residues. The CDR3, as DNA: TGTGCCAGCAGCGTAGACAGGGGGGTTGAGCAGTTCTTC. Encoded protein: CASSVDRGVEQFF.

V gene TRBV7-3 combines with J gene TRBJ1-2; 8 nucleotides align to TRBD1. The ends lost 5 bases at V and 0 bases at J; junction bases unmatched: 8. Germline CDR1 and CDR2: SGHTA and FQGTGA. The CDR3 runs 16 residues. In DNA, the CDR3 is TGTGCCAGCAGCCCAGGGGGCAGGGAAGCTAACTATGGCTACACCTTC. The encoded protein is CASSPGGREANYGYTF.

As DNA, the CDR3 is TGCGCCAGCAGCCAGAACACCGTCACTAATGAAAAACTGTTTTTT. It encodes CASSQNTVTNEKLFF. J is TRBJ1-4 and V is TRBV5-1; D uncertain. Trimming took 4 bases from V and 2 from J, leaving 12 bases between them. From germline, CDR1 is SGHRS and CDR2 YFSETQ. There are 15 residues in the CDR3. The full variable domain, rest sourced from reference TRBV5-1 and TRBJ1-4, is KAGVTQTPRYLIKTRGQQVTLSCSPISGHRSVSWYQQTPGQGLQFLFEYFSETQRNKGNFPGRFSGRQFSNSRSEMNVSTLELGDSALYLCASSQNTVTNEKLFFGSGTQLSVL.

As DNA, the CDR3 is TGTGCCAGCAGCATCTACAGGGGAAGCAATCAGCCCCAGCATTTT. It yields the protein CASSIYRGSNQPQHF. V usage is TRBV5-8 and J usage is TRBJ1-5, with 7 bases matching TRBD1. This CDR3 is 15 amino acids long. Germline loops: CDR1 SGHTS, CDR2 YDEGEE. J lost 1 base, V lost 4 bases, and 5 bases had no gene match.

This clone has just one count. The gene calls are TRBV6-2 or TRBV6-3 and TRBJ1-2; 8 nucleotides line up with TRBD1. Germline loops: CDR1 MNHEY, CDR2 SVGEGT. This CDR3 is built from 15 residues. V was clipped by 4 bases and J by 5 bases; unmatched bases: 9. CDR3 loop: CASSSLGQAKYGYTF. Here the CDR3 DNA reads TGTGCCAGCAGTTCCCTGGGACAGGCAAAATATGGCTACACCTTC.

This clone was counted between two and nine times. This CDR3 is CASSGMDSQETQYF. CDR3 nucleotide sequence: TGTGCCAGCAGTGGAATGGACAGCCAAGAGACCCAGTACTTC. The chain is built from TRBV2 and TRBJ2-5; TRBD1 might be the D (6 bases). V was pared by 4 bases and J by 1 base, with 10 bases between. Germline V gene data show CDR1 as SNHLY and CDR2 as FYNNEI. There are 14 residues in the CDR3.

This chain uses TRBV6-6 with TRBJ2-5; D not certain. This CDR3 is 11 amino acids long. Germline loops: CDR1 MNHNY, CDR2 SVGAGI (reference sequence). V lost 6 bases to trimming and J lost 5 bases, with 7 bases between them. Written as DNA, the CDR3 is TGTGCCAGCAGGGCGGCCGAGACCCAGTACTTC. Residues: CASRAAETQYF.

This clone has just one count. This rearrangement joins TRBV19 to TRBJ2-1, with 8 bases that match TRBD2. V was pared by 3 bases and J by 7 bases, with 11 bases of the junction left unmatched. The CDR3 extends over 16 amino acids. The germline gives CDR1 LNHDA, CDR2 SQIVND (reference sequence). The CDR3 region is CASSMFPREGENEQFF. The CDR3 nucleotides read TGTGCCAGTAGTATGTTTCCTCGGGAGGGCGAGAATGAGCAGTTCTTC.